The rows below give T cell receptor beta chains drawn from one sample of a study of control samples from healthy donors and cancer patients. TCRdb's table, derived via immunoSEQ multiplex PCR, lists solely in-frame clones and lacks some. The table includes 160,000 or so clones, under 96% detected once. The sequenced sample was blood. The receptor source for this set is a woman between 25 and 40 years old in good health. Each CDR3 is given with its conserved first and last residue. A D gene is named only where the DNA matches it firmly. A clone size is listed for some rows: how often the clone was seen (once, few, many), or a class if it is expanded.

CDR3,DNA,V,size,D,J
CASSQGEFGRLPYNEQFF,TGTGCCAGCAGCCAAGGGGAGTTTGGGAGACTACCTTACAATGAGCAGTTCTTC,TRBV14,NA,NA,TRBJ2-1
CASSVKRSSYNEQFF,TGCGCCAGCAGCGTCAAGCGGAGCTCCTACAATGAGCAGTTCTTC,TRBV4-1,NA,NA,TRBJ2-1
CASSGLQGASGYTF,TGTGCCAGCAGTGGATTACAGGGGGCAAGTGGCTACACCTTC,TRBV28,NA,TRBD1,TRBJ1-2
CASSLGNRGMMGQETQYF,TGTGCCAGCAGTTTAGGTAACAGGGGTATGATGGGACAAGAGACCCAGTACTTC,TRBV27,NA,TRBD1,TRBJ2-5
CASSESAGGYNEQFF,TGTGCCAGTAGTGAATCAGCGGGGGGTTACAATGAGCAGTTCTTC,TRBV19,once,TRBD2,TRBJ2-1
CASSLLQGGEQFF,TGTGCCAGCAGTTTATTGCAGGGCGGTGAGCAGTTCTTC,TRBV27,NA,NA,TRBJ2-1
CASSLGQLNEKLFF,TGTGCCAGCAGCCTGGGACAGTTAAATGAAAAACTGTTTTTT,TRBV7-6,once,TRBD1,TRBJ1-4
CAISESNRRNTEAFF,TGTGCCATCAGTGAGTCGAACAGGAGAAACACTGAAGCTTTCTTT,TRBV10-3,NA,NA,TRBJ1-1
CASSFKTGGGYSNQPQHF,TGTGCCAGCAGTTTCAAAACAGGGGGCGGTTATAGCAATCAGCCCCAGCATTTT,TRBV2,NA,TRBD1,TRBJ1-5
CASSLQPLNTEAFF,TGTGCCAGCAGTTTACAGCCCCTGAACACTGAAGCTTTCTTT,TRBV9,few,NA,TRBJ1-1
CASSSTGTSYNSPLHF,TGTGCCAGCAGTTCGACAGGGACCTCCTATAATTCACCCCTCCACTTT,TRBV6-5,NA,TRBD1,TRBJ1-6
CASSQGRQGPYTF,TGTGCCAGTAGTCAGGGCAGACAGGGGCCCTACACCTTC,TRBV19,NA,TRBD1,TRBJ1-2
CATSSSIPTGNTEAFF,TGTGCCACCAGCAGTTCGATCCCGACAGGTAACACTGAAGCTTTCTTT,TRBV15,NA,NA,TRBJ1-1
CAWSQTNTEAFF,TGTGCCTGGAGTCAGACGAACACTGAAGCTTTCTTT,TRBV30,NA,NA,TRBJ1-1
CASSYTQLYNSPLHF,TGTGCCAGCAGTTATACCCAGCTTTATAATTCACCCCTCCACTTT,TRBV6-6,once,NA,TRBJ1-6
CASSSTGGDDGYTF,TGTGCCAGCAGCTCTACCGGAGGGGACGATGGCTACACCTTC,TRBV7-9,NA,NA,TRBJ1-2
CASSAGRGETQYF,TGTGCCAGCAGTGCGGGTCGGGGGGAGACCCAGTACTTC,TRBV7-2,NA,NA,TRBJ2-5
CASTGTSGSSYNEQFF,TGTGCCAGCACGGGGACTAGCGGGAGCTCCTACAATGAGCAGTTCTTC,TRBV3-1/TRBV3-2,NA,TRBD2,TRBJ2-1
CASSVRRDATNEKLFF,TGTGCCAGCAGCGTCCGTCGGGACGCAACTAATGAAAAACTGTTTTTT,TRBV9,NA,NA,TRBJ1-4
CASSAPGFRPETQYF,TGTGCCAGCAGCGCCCCGGGTTTCCGTCCAGAGACCCAGTACTTC,TRBV13,once,NA,TRBJ2-5
CASSSTWNTEAFF,TGTGCCAGCAGCTCCACTTGGAACACTGAAGCTTTCTTT,TRBV28,NA,NA,TRBJ1-1
CASSPPRGGSYEQYF,TGTGCCAGCAGTCCACCTAGGGGAGGCTCCTACGAGCAGTACTTC,TRBV6-5,NA,NA,TRBJ2-7
CASSSGTGFEQYF,TGTGCCAGCAGTTCCGGGACAGGGTTCGAGCAGTACTTC,TRBV6-5,NA,TRBD1,TRBJ2-7
CASTPSGRENTGELFF,TGTGCCAGCACCCCTTCGGGACGGGAGAACACCGGGGAGCTGTTTTTT,TRBV7-9,NA,NA,TRBJ2-2
CASSPIQREGTDTQYF,TGTGCCAGCTCACCTATCCAGCGGGAGGGCACAGATACGCAGTATTTT,TRBV18,NA,TRBD2,TRBJ2-3
CSVEENRAETQYF,TGCAGCGTTGAAGAAAACAGGGCAGAGACCCAGTACTTC,TRBV29-1,NA,NA,TRBJ2-5
CASSSAGVGNEQFF,TGTGCCAGCAGCTCGGCGGGAGTTGGGAATGAGCAGTTCTTC,TRBV9,NA,TRBD2,TRBJ2-1
CASSEIGQLFSNTGELFF,TGTGCCAGCAGTGAAATCGGACAGCTATTTTCGAACACCGGGGAGCTGTTTTTT,TRBV6-1,once,NA,TRBJ2-2
CASSISGTTNNEQFF,TGTGCCAGTAGTATCTCCGGGACCACAAACAATGAGCAGTTCTTC,TRBV19,once,NA,TRBJ2-1
CASSLLRTGNTIYF,TGTGCCAGCAGCTTATTGCGGACAGGAAACACCATATATTTT,TRBV7-9,NA,NA,TRBJ1-3
CASSSTPRSNSPLHF,TGTGCCAGCAGTTCCACCCCACGGAGTAATTCACCCCTCCACTTT,TRBV27,NA,NA,TRBJ1-6
CASSISWNQPQHF,TGTGCCAGTAGTATTTCATGGAATCAGCCCCAGCATTTT,TRBV19,NA,NA,TRBJ1-5
CASSQDAGEDYGYTF,TGCGCCAGCAGCCAAGATGCGGGGGAAGACTATGGCTACACCTTC,TRBV4-1,NA,NA,TRBJ1-2
CSVQSPGLSSYEQYF,TGCAGCGTTCAAAGCCCGGGACTCAGCTCCTACGAGCAGTACTTC,TRBV29-1,NA,NA,TRBJ2-7
CASSLVGGRPTTNEKLFF,TGCGCCAGCAGCTTGGTTGGGGGGAGGCCGACAACTAATGAAAAACTGTTTTTT,TRBV5-1,once,NA,TRBJ1-4
CASSERQGRYEQFF,TGTGCCAGCAGCGAAAGACAGGGGAGATATGAGCAGTTCTTC,TRBV25-1,NA,TRBD1,TRBJ2-1
CASSVGQAAIATTEKLFF,TGTGCCAGCAGCGTGGGACAGGCGGCTATAGCTACTACTGAAAAACTGTTTTTT,TRBV9,NA,TRBD1,TRBJ1-4
CASRPGINTEAFF,TGCGCCAGCCGACCCGGGATTAACACTGAAGCTTTCTTT,TRBV4-1,NA,NA,TRBJ1-1
CASSAGGNSPLHF,TGTGCCAGCAGCGCAGGGGGCAATTCACCCCTCCACTTT,TRBV6-5,NA,TRBD1,TRBJ1-6
CASSDGSGTEAFF,TGTGCCAGCAGTGACGGGTCAGGGACTGAAGCTTTCTTT,TRBV6-1,NA,NA,TRBJ1-1
CASSQQEGQGNYEQYF,TGTGCCAGCAGCCAACAAGAAGGACAGGGTAACTACGAGCAGTACTTC,TRBV4-2,NA,TRBD1,TRBJ2-7
CASSHRPPGQGRNTIYF,TGTGCCAGCAGCCACCGACCCCCAGGACAGGGAAGAAACACCATATATTTT,TRBV7-6,NA,TRBD1,TRBJ1-3
CASSPRWTRRDRGWVQTQYF,TGTGCCAGCAGTCCTAGATGGACCCGGCGGGACAGGGGATGGGTTCAGACCCAGTACTTC,TRBV28,NA,TRBD1,TRBJ2-5
CASSPGAGRVSYNEQFF,TGTGCCAGCAGCCCCGGGGCGGGGCGCGTCTCCTACAATGAGCAGTTCTTC,TRBV5-5,NA,NA,TRBJ2-1
CATSRAPGSYNSPLHF,TGTGCCACCAGCAGAGCCCCCGGGTCCTATAATTCACCCCTCCACTTT,TRBV15,NA,NA,TRBJ1-6
CASSPAPGQGSGYTF,TGTGCCAGCTCACCCGCTCCGGGACAGGGTAGCGGCTACACCTTC,TRBV18,NA,TRBD1,TRBJ1-2